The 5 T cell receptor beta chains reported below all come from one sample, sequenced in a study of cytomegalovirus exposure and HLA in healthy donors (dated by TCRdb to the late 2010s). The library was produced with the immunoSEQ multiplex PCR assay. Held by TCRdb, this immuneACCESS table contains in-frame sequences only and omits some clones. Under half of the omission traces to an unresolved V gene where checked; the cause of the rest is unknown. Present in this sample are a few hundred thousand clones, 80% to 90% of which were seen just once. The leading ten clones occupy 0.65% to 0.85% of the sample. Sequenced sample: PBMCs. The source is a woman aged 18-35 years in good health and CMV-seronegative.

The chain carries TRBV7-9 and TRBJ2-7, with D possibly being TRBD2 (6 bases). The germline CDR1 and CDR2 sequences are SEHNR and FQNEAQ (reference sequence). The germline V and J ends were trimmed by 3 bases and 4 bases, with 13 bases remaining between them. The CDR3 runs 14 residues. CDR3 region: CASSFTSSGYEQYF. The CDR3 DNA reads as TGTGCCAGCAGCTTTACCTCCAGCGGGTACGAGCAGTACTTC. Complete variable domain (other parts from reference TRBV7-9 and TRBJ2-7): DTGVSQNPRHKITKRGQNVTFRCDPISEHNRLYWYRQTLGQGPEFLTYFQNEAQLEKSRLLSDRFSAERPKGSFSTLEIQRTEQGDSAMYLCASSFTSSGYEQYFGPGTRLTVT.

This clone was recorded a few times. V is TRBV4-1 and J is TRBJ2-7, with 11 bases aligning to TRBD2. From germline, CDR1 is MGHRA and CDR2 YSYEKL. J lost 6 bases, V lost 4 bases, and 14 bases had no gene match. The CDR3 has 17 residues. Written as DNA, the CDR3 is TGCGCCAGCAGCCGTAGTTGGCTTAGCGGGAGGGCCTCCGAGCAGTACTTC. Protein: CASSRSWLSGRASEQYF.

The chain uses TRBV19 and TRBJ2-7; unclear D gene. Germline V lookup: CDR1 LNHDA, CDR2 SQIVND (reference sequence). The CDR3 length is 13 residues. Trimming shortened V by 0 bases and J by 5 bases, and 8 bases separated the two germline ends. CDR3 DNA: TGTGCCAGTAGTATAGATCCCCAGAACGAGCAGTACTTC. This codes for CASSIDPQNEQYF.

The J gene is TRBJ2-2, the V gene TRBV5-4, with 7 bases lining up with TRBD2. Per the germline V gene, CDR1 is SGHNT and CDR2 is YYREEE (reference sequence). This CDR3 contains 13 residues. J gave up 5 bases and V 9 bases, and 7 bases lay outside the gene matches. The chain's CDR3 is CATSSGITGELFF. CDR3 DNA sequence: TGTGCCACTTCCAGCGGGATTACCGGGGAGCTGTTTTTT.

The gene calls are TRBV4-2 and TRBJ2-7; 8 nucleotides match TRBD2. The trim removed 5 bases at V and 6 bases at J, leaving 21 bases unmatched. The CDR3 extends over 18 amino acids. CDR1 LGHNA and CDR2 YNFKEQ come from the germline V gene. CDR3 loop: CASSIRGPGLGGVVEQYF. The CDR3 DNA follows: TGTGCCAGCAGCATTCGTGGCCCGGGACTAGGGGGAGTGGTCGAGCAGTACTTC.